The text below deals with one T cell receptor (beta chain). Its antigen is unknown. Germline CDR1 SGDLS, CDR2 YYNGEE. V was clipped by 3 bases and J by 4 bases; unmatched bases: 5. The length of the CDR3 is 15 residues. The data were produced by immunoSEQ multiplex PCR, yet TCRdb's version contains in-frame clones alone and is incomplete. The table records more than 300,000 clones, 86% of them present only once. This sample was included in a study of cytomegalovirus exposure and HLA in healthy donors. The study, taken as a whole, reports: In a later analysis, first-cohort TCR clusters were found to tend to co-occur in the approximately 110 validation repertoires.

The V and J genes are TRBV9 and TRBJ1-2, with 11 bases that match TRBD1. Sequencing was done on a sample of PBMCs. The receptor comes from a woman under 30 in good health and CMV-seronegative. The CDR3 here is CASSDGTGGGYGYTF. CDR3 sequence (DNA): TGTGCCAGCAGCGACGGGACAGGGGGTGGCTATGGCTACACCTTC. Variable domain in full (rest from reference TRBV9 and TRBJ1-2): DSGVTQTPKHLITATGQRVTLRCSPRSGDLSVYWYQQSLDQGLQFLIQYYNGEERAKGNILERFSAQQFPDLHSELNLSSLELGDSALYFCASSDGTGGGYGYTFGSGTRLTVV.